The present T cell receptor (beta chain) was sequenced within a study of T cell clones after liver transplantation (dated by TCRdb to between 2018 and 2021). Study-wide context: Samples were obtained from ITN030ST, a randomized trial in which withdrawal of immunosuppression was attempted within 2 years of liver transplantation. After a pre-transplant mixed lymphocyte reaction, TCRbeta sequencing was used to pinpoint donor-reactive T cell clones, which were subsequently tracked in post-transplant blood. As an antigen-independent comparator for donor-reactive sequences, third party-reactive TCRbeta sequences were also identified from pre-transplant MLRs. Three of the eight recipients were HCV-positive; the others were transplanted for non-autoimmune, non-viral indications. The subjects received no induction therapy and were kept on standard immunosuppression until randomization at 12-24 months post-transplant. To count as tolerant, a recipient had to stay completely off immunosuppression for at least one year without liver enzymes climbing beyond twice the upper limit of normal. Blood samples were collected pre-transplant, pre-randomization before withdrawal, and post-randomization after either complete withdrawal or failed withdrawal. The study cohort included 8 liver transplant recipients, of whom 3 were classified as tolerant and 5 as non-tolerant.

This clone turned up a few times. Its antigen specificity is not known. The sample holds no much larger clone one base away, and base qualities are not on file. Reading the germline V gene (reference sequence) gives CDR1 SEHNR and CDR2 FQNEAQ. V was cut back by 5 bases and J by 6 bases, leaving a gap of 13 bases between them. Spanning cysteine to phenylalanine, the CDR3 consists of 13 amino acids. Of all the DNA, just the CDR3 is kept, 39 bases in frame from base 1. General conclusions and limits of the study: Low numbers of available donor cells limited the measurable donor-reactive repertoire in two subjects. Because no allograft tissue specimens were available, donor-reactive T cells may have migrated into the graft instead of being deleted. A significant post-transplant decrease in circulating donor-reactive CD4 TCRbeta sequences was observed in most of the 8 subjects, irrespective of tolerance or HCV status. A greater decline was seen for donor-reactive sequences than for third party-reactive sequences, suggesting partial antigen-specific deletion unrelated to withdrawal success. Conclusions were preliminary, limited by small, heterogeneous patient numbers and non-standardized post-transplant time points. When repertoire turnover was taken into account, detection of donor-reactive sequences was significantly reduced in 7 of 8 subjects for CD4 and in 8 of 8 subjects for CD8.

High-throughput TCRbeta CDR3 sequencing of frozen genomic DNA was performed by immunoSEQ, including PCR amplification, mapping, bias correction and internal controls. Under the source paper's analysis protocol: Only productive rearrangements were retained, and each unique TCRbeta sequence was defined by its CDR3 nucleotide sequence together with its V and J gene. For a sequence to be called donor-reactive, it needed a frequency of at least 0.01% and at least 5-fold expansion in CFSE-low cells compared with unstimulated pre-transplant cells. Minimum frequency thresholds were set for each subject on the basis of the unstimulated sample with the lowest template count, so that a detection power of at least 90% was ensured. Repertoire turnover was measured by Jensen-Shannon divergence between the top 1000 TCRbeta sequences post- and pre-transplant. Two-sided Fisher's exact tests were used to test for changes in how often donor-reactive sequences were detected. TCRdb stores this immuneACCESS table with in-frame sequences only. Part of the clones is absent; in the studies checked, under half of the shortfall reflects unresolved V genes, and no reason is known for the rest. V and J calls and clone size are given by that table; D and trimming were obtained from the DNA. The sample records about 76,000 clones, around four fifths of which are singletons. Jointly, the top ten make up 2.8% of the sample.

Thawed unstimulated PBMCs were stained for CD3, CD4 and CD8 and FACS-sorted into CD3+CD4+ and CD3+CD8+ populations. All 8 studied subjects were randomized to immunosuppression withdrawal. Genomic DNA was isolated with the Qiagen DNeasy Blood and Tissue Kit. The receptor comes from a human patient who received a liver transplant. In transplant recipients, some T cells may be of donor rather than host origin. The rearranged chain carries TRBV7-9 and TRBJ1-2; the D gene lacks a confident call. The material was CD4+ T cells from blood, obtained at the 22-month timepoint. The sequence in DNA is TGTGCCAGCAGCCAGTGGGAGCTCGATGGCTACACCTTC. Its protein product is CASSQWELDGYTF.